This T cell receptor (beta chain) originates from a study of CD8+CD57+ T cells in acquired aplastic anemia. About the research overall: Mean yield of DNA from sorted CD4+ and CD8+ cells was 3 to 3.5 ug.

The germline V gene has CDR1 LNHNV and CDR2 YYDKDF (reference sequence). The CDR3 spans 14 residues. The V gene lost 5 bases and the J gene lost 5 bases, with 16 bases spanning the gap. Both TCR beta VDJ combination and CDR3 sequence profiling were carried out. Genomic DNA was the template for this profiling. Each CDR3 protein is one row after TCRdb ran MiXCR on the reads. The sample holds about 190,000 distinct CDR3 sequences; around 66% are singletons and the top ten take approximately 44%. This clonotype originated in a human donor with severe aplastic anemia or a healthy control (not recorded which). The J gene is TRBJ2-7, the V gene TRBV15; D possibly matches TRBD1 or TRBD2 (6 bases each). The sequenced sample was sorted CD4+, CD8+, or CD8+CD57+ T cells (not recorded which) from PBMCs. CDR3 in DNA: TGTGCCACCAGCTCCCTGGCGAGGGGGGACGAGCAGTACTTC. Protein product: CATSSLARGDEQYF.